This is a list of T cell receptor beta chains from one sample in a study of T cell responses to AZD1222 COVID-19 vaccine. Produced via immunoSEQ multiplex PCR; TCRdb's table is partial and in-frame only. The sample carries about 150,000 clones, roughly 90% recorded once. Sequenced here: peripheral blood, sampled on day 0 of MenACWY control vaccination. Source of these receptors: an adult in good health. Both conserved end residues are part of each CDR3. The D gene is left open where the match is weak.

d_call	v_call	j_call	cdr3_nt	cdr3_aa
-	TRBV5-6	TRBJ1-4	TGTGCCAGCAGCGTCGGGACGGAAGCAACTAATGAAAAACTGTTTTTT	CASSVGTEATNEKLFF
TRBD1	TRBV6-6	TRBJ1-4	TGTGCCAGCAGTTACACCAGGACAGGGGTTAATGAAAAACTGTTTTTT	CASSYTRTGVNEKLFF
-	TRBV19	TRBJ1-5	TGTGCCAGTAGTATTGTGGTAGGGCCTCGTCAGCCCCAGCATTTT	CASSIVVGPRQPQHF
-	TRBV27	TRBJ1-6	TGTGCCAGCAGTCTCGGCCCATATAATTCACCCCTCCACTTT	CASSLGPYNSPLHF
TRBD2	TRBV6-5	TRBJ2-1	TGTGCCAGCAGTTACGAGGGTTCTAGCGGGAGTAGGAAGTTCTTC	CASSYEGSSGSRKFF
-	TRBV7-8	TRBJ1-1	TGTGCCAGCAGCTTACAGACCACGAACACTGAAGCTTTCTTT	CASSLQTTNTEAFF
-	TRBV5-1	TRBJ1-1	TGCGCCAGCAGGGGTCGGGGGGAGAACACTGAAGCTTTCTTT	CASRGRGENTEAFF
-	TRBV7-2	TRBJ2-7	TGTGCCAGCAGCCCCAGGGAACCCTACGAGCAGTACTTC	CASSPREPYEQYF
TRBD2	TRBV19	TRBJ2-5	TGTGCCAGTAGTATCCCGGGGGGGCTAGAGACCCAGTACTTC	CASSIPGGLETQYF
-	TRBV11-2	TRBJ2-4	TGTGCCAGCACCTCTGGGGGGGGCGGACGAAACATTCAGTACTTC	CASTSGGGGRNIQYF